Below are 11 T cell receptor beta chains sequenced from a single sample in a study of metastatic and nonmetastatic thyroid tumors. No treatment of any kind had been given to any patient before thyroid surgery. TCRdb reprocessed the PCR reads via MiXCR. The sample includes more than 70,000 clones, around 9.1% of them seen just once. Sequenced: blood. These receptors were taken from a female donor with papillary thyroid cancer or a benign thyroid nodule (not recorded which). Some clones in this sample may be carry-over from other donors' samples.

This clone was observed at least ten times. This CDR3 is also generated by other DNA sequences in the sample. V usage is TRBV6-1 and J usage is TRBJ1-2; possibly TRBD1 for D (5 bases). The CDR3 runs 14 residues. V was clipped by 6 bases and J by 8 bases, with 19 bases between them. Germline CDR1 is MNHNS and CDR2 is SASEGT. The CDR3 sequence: CASRPGRRLGGYTF. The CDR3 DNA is TGTGCCAGCAGGCCGGGACGGCGTCTGGGAGGCTACACCTTC.

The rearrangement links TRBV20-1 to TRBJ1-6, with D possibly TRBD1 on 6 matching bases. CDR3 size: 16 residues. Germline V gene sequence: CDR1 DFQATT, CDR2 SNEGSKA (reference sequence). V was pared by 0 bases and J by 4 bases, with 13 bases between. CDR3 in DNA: TGCAGTGCTAGAGATGACCGGAGGGGGTATAATTCACCCCTCCACTTT. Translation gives CSARDDRRGYNSPLHF.

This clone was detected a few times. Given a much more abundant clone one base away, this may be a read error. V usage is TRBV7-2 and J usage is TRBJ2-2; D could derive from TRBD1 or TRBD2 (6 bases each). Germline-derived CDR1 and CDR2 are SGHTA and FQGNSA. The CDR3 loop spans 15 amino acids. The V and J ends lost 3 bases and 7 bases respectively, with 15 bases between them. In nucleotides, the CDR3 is TGTGCCAGCAGCTTTATCCAGGGGCGGGGCGGGGAGCTGTTTTTT. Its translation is CASSFIQGRGGELFF.

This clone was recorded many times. The CDR3 DNA reads as TGTGCCAGCAGAGCGGGGGACGTAGATACGCAGTATTTT. Protein: CASRAGDVDTQYF. The chain joins TRBV6-4 to TRBJ2-3, with 8 nucleotides matching TRBD2. Germline CDR1 reads MRHNA; CDR2 reads SNTAGT. After removal of 6 bases from V and 5 bases from J, the junction contained 4 bases not matched to a gene. The CDR3 consists of 13 residues.

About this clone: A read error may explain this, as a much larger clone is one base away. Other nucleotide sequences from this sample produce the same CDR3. CDR3 in amino acids: CASSASSGGAGEQFF. The DNA for the CDR3 is TGTGCCAGCAGCGCCTCGAGCGGAGGGGCCGGTGAGCAGTTCTTC. This sequence joins TRBV6-4 and TRBJ2-1; weak D call: TRBD2 (6 bases). The V gene lost 6 bases and the J gene lost 9 bases, with 21 bases spanning the gap. The V gene's germline CDR1 is MRHNA and CDR2 SNTAGT. The CDR3 runs to 15 residues.

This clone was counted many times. The CDR3 DNA follows: TGTGCCACCAGCAGAGAAGTAGGGGCGCATTCACCCCTCCACTTT. It yields the protein CATSREVGAHSPLHF. The chain has TRBV15 and TRBJ1-6; tentative D call: TRBD1 (5 bases). V dropped 0 bases and J dropped 8 bases, with 11 bases sitting between them. The germline CDR1 and CDR2 sequences are LNHNV and YYDKDF (reference sequence). The CDR3 is made up of 15 amino acids.

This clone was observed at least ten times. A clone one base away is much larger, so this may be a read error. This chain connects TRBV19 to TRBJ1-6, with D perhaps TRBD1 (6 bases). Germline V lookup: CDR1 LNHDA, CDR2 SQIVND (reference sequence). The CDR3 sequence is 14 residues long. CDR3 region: CVSSIQGIGSPLHF. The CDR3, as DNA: TGTGTCAGTAGTATCCAGGGGATAGGGTCACCCCTCCACTTT.

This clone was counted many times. CDR3 nucleotide sequence: TGTGCCAGCAGTTTTTTACAGGGGGCTCTCACCTTC. Amino acids: CASSFLQGALTF. The genes are TRBV6-1 and TRBJ1-2; the match to TRBD1 covers 9 bases. The CDR3 consists of 12 residues. Germline CDR1 is MNHNS and CDR2 is SASEGT. V lost 5 bases to trimming and J lost 13 bases; unmatched junction nucleotides: 8.

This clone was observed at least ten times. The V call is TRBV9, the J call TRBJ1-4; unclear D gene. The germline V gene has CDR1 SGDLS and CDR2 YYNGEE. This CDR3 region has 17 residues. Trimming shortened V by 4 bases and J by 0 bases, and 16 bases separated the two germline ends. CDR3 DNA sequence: TGTGCCAGCAGCCCGCAAAGGATCCTTGCAACTAATGAAAAACTGTTTTTT. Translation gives CASSPQRILATNEKLFF.

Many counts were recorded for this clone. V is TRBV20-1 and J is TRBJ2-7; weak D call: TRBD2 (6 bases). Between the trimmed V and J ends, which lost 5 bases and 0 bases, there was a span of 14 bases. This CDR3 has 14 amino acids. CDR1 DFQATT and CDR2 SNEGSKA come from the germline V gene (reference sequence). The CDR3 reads CSASRDSGSYEQYF. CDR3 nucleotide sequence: TGCAGTGCTTCCCGGGACTCGGGCTCCTACGAGCAGTACTTC.

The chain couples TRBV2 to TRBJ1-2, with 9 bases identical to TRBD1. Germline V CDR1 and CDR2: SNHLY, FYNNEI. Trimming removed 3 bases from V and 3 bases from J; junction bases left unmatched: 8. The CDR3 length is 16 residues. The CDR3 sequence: CASSDPGQGGYYGYTF. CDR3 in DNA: TGTGCCAGCAGTGACCCGGGACAGGGAGGGTACTATGGCTACACCTTC.